One sample yielded the 32 T cell receptor beta chains listed below, sequenced in a study of T-cell memory formation after mild COVID-19. One entry per CDR3 protein, called by TCRdb with MiXCR from the 5' RACE reads. The table records approximately 560,000 distinct CDR3 sequences, 17% of them present only once. Sequencing was carried out using PBMCs or a T cell subset sorted from them (not recorded which). These receptors were collected from an adult woman who had mild COVID-19 (a few samples of this study predate the infection). Cell type and time point are not known.

The rearrangement links TRBV5-8 to TRBJ2-7; D is uncertain. Germline CDR1 reads SGHTS; CDR2 reads YDEGEE. V was clipped by 2 bases and J by 6 bases, with 15 bases between them. The CDR3 runs to 14 residues. CDR3 loop: CASSFPPPAAEQYF. CDR3 in DNA: TGTGCCAGCAGCTTCCCTCCCCCGGCTGCCGAGCAGTACTTC.

This clonotype has a handful of counts. The V and J genes are TRBV6-6 and TRBJ1-5; maybe TRBD1 (5 bases). This CDR3 is 15 amino acids long. V lost 6 bases, J lost 4 bases, and 16 bases lay in between. Germline CDR1 is MNHNY and CDR2 is SVGAGI (reference sequence). DNA of the CDR3: TGTGCCAGCAGGTTCGGGACCGAACTAAATCAGCCCCAGCATTTT. It encodes CASRFGTELNQPQHF.

This clonotype has a count of ten or more. The rearrangement joins TRBV12-3 or TRBV12-4 to TRBJ2-7, with 8 bases matching TRBD1. The CDR3 runs to 15 residues. Losses at the gene ends were 6 bases for V and 3 bases for J; bases not matched to a gene: 10. CDR3 sequence reads: CASRYSTGDYYEQYF. The DNA for the CDR3 is TGTGCCAGCAGATATTCGACAGGGGATTACTACGAGCAGTACTTC.

The chain is built from TRBV19 and TRBJ2-1; 12 positions match TRBD2. J lost 7 bases, V lost 5 bases, and 6 bases had no gene match. The CDR3 contains 15 residues. Germline CDR1 reads LNHDA; CDR2 reads SQIVND (reference sequence). In DNA form, the CDR3 reads TGTGCCAGTAGTTACGGACTAGCGGGATGGAATGAGCAGTTCTTC. It specifies CASSYGLAGWNEQFF.

V usage is TRBV7-9 and J usage is TRBJ2-5; 8 bases are shared with TRBD2. This CDR3 region has 16 residues. Germline V gene lookup returns CDR1 SEHNR and CDR2 FQNEAQ (reference sequence). J was trimmed by 1 base and V by 4 bases; bases with no gene match: 8. The CDR3 protein is CASSSWTSPLQETQYF. CDR3 nucleotides: TGTGCCAGCAGCTCCTGGACTAGCCCCCTCCAAGAGACCCAGTACTTC.

There are a few counts of this clonotype. The gene calls are TRBV12-3 or TRBV12-4 and TRBJ1-1; 7 bases match TRBD1. V was pared by 6 bases and J by 6 bases, with 7 bases of the junction left unmatched. The CDR3 is made up of 13 amino acids. The DNA of the CDR3 is TGTGCCAGCAGCGTCAGGGGGGGCGCTGAAGCTTTCTTT. It translates to CASSVRGGAEAFF.

The V and J genes are TRBV20-1 and TRBJ2-6, with D possibly being TRBD1 (5 bases). Germline V gives CDR1 DFQATT, CDR2 SNEGSKA (reference sequence). Between the trimmed V and J ends, which lost 4 bases and 0 bases, there was a span of 7 bases. CDR3 length equals 14 residues. The CDR3 sequence: CSATGPSGANVLTF. The CDR3 DNA reads as TGCAGTGCTACAGGGCCCTCTGGGGCCAACGTCCTGACTTTC.

The CDR3: CATSDLTGATSTDTQYF. DNA for the CDR3: TGTGCCACCAGTGATTTGACGGGCGCTACTTCCACAGATACGCAGTATTTT. The genes are TRBV24-1 and TRBJ2-3; D remains unclear. CDR1 is KGHDR, CDR2 SFDVKD, per germline. Trimming shortened V by 0 bases and J by 2 bases, and 14 bases separated the two germline ends. The CDR3 is made up of 17 amino acids.

The chain employs TRBV6-2 or TRBV6-3 and TRBJ2-2; possibly TRBD2 for D (5 bases). The CDR3 is 14 amino acids. Trimming stripped 2 bases from V and 5 bases from J, with 9 bases between. The V gene's germline CDR1 is MNHEY and CDR2 SVGEGT. The CDR3 coding sequence is TGTGCCAGCAGTTACGGGAGTAAAACCGGGGAGCTGTTTTTT. It is translated as CASSYGSKTGELFF.

At least ten counts were recorded for this clonotype. The chain links TRBV20-1 to TRBJ1-4, with TRBD1 as a possible D gene (6 bases). CDR3 length: 11 amino acids. V was shortened by 6 bases and J by 10 bases, with 12 bases between the two germline ends. Germline assignment: CDR1 DFQATT and CDR2 SNEGSKA (reference sequence). In DNA, the CDR3 is TGCAGTGCAACGGACAGAGGAAAACTGTTTTTT. Its translation: CSATDRGKLFF.

This clonotype was seen a few times. The chain recombines TRBV7-9 with TRBJ2-2; no clear D. The CDR3 extends over 14 amino acids. Germline CDR1 reads SEHNR; CDR2 reads FQNEAQ (reference sequence). The V gene lost 1 base and the J gene lost 3 bases, with 6 bases spanning the gap. CDR3 nucleotides: TGTGCCAGCAGCTTAGGCGCGTACACCGGGGAGCTGTTTTTT. It encodes CASSLGAYTGELFF.

This clonotype was counted a few times. The chain is built from TRBV24-1 and TRBJ2-5, with D possibly being TRBD1 or TRBD2 (5 bases each). Trimming cost V 4 bases and J 3 bases, with 14 bases left between them. Germline V gene sequence: CDR1 KGHDR, CDR2 SFDVKD. This CDR3 has 15 residues. CDR3 in DNA: TGTGCCACCAGTGACCCGGGACGGAGAAAAGAGACCCAGTACTTC. Protein product: CATSDPGRRKETQYF.

This clonotype was found a few times. This chain connects TRBV30 to TRBJ1-5, with 9 bases lining up with TRBD1. The germline V gene has CDR1 GTSNPN and CDR2 SVGIG (reference sequence). The CDR3 spans 13 residues. J lost 8 bases, V lost 2 bases, and 4 bases had no gene match. The CDR3 sequence: CAWSNRGRKPQHF. Written as DNA, the CDR3 is TGTGCCTGGAGTAACAGGGGGCGTAAGCCCCAGCATTTT.

J is TRBJ2-7 and V is TRBV7-2; 8 bases map to TRBD2. V dropped 8 bases and J dropped 1; count of bases not matched to a gene: 7. Germline loops: CDR1 SGHTA, CDR2 FQGNSA. The CDR3 covers 14 residues. The CDR3 DNA reads TGTGCCAGCCGGGGGGGGCAGGGTTCCTACGAGCAGTACTTC. Amino acids: CASRGGQGSYEQYF.

This clonotype was seen ten or more times. V and J are TRBV6-2 or TRBV6-3 and TRBJ1-5, with a tentative D call TRBD1 (5 bases). In germline, CDR1 is MNHEY, CDR2 SVGEGT. Trimming cost V 8 bases and J 0 bases, with 8 bases left between them. The CDR3 covers 13 residues. CDR3 nucleotide sequence: TGTGCCAGCGTGGACATTAGCAATCAGCCCCAGCATTTT. It translates to CASVDISNQPQHF.

CDR3 coding DNA: TGTGCCAGCAGCCCGAGCCCACTAGCGGGAGTCCCCTACGAGCAGTACTTC. Amino acid sequence: CASSPSPLAGVPYEQYF. The rearrangement uses TRBV7-6 and TRBJ2-7; 11 nucleotides align to TRBD2. J was trimmed by 2 bases and V by 5 bases; bases with no gene match: 11. CDR1 is SGHVS and CDR2 is FNYEAQ in the germline V gene. The CDR3 covers 17 residues.

CDR3 amino acids: CATSDPPRSSYNEQFF. Here the CDR3 DNA reads TGTGCCACCAGTGACCCTCCCAGGAGCTCCTACAATGAGCAGTTCTTC. V and J are TRBV24-1 and TRBJ2-1; D gene unclear. This CDR3 comprises 16 residues. The germline gives CDR1 KGHDR, CDR2 SFDVKD. V was shortened by 4 bases and J by 0 bases, with 12 bases between the two germline ends.

The genes are TRBV5-6 and TRBJ2-7, with D perhaps TRBD2 (6 bases). The germline V gene has CDR1 SGHDT and CDR2 YYEEEE. Deletions cut 2 bases from V and 4 bases from J, with 16 bases between. The CDR3 is made up of 15 amino acids. CDR3 sequence (DNA): TGTGCCAGCAGCTTTGGGGCGGGAAACTTATACGAGCAGTACTTC. Its translation: CASSFGAGNLYEQYF.

This clonotype came up a few times. J is TRBJ2-7 and V is TRBV11-2, with 8 bases aligning to TRBD1. V lost 5 bases and J lost 0; bases outside the gene matches: 12. The CDR3 is 17 amino acids. From germline, CDR1 is SGHAT and CDR2 FQNNGV. This chain's CDR3 is CASSPPGTGVLSYEQYF. Written as DNA, the CDR3 is TGTGCCAGCAGCCCCCCCGGGACAGGTGTTCTCTCCTACGAGCAGTACTTC.

The chain combines TRBV2 with TRBJ1-2; D not resolved. Trimming took 6 bases from V and 6 from J, leaving 20 bases between them. There are 15 residues in the CDR3. The germline CDR1 and CDR2 sequences are SNHLY and FYNNEI. The CDR3 nucleotides are TGTGCCAGCAGGTCAACGGCGGCGGGCGCGAATGGCTACACCTTC. As protein: CASRSTAAGANGYTF.

The chain employs TRBV5-1 and TRBJ2-5; unclear D gene. The CDR3 runs 12 residues. Per the germline V gene, CDR1 is SGHRS and CDR2 is YFSETQ. The V and J ends lost 3 bases and 5 bases respectively, with 8 bases between them. The CDR3 nucleotides read TGCGCCAGCAGCTGGCTGGGTGAGACCCAGTACTTC. Residues: CASSWLGETQYF.

The chain employs TRBV5-6 and TRBJ1-4, with D unclear. Germline V gene data show CDR1 as SGHDT and CDR2 as YYEEEE. CDR3 length equals 15 residues. The V gene lost 2 bases and the J gene lost 4 bases, with 12 bases spanning the gap. The CDR3 DNA reads TGTGCCAGCAGCTTTCAGAGGAGATATAATGAAAAACTGTTTTTT. It encodes CASSFQRRYNEKLFF.

Many counts were recorded for this clonotype. The genes are TRBV6-2 or TRBV6-3 and TRBJ1-1; D not certain. V shed 5 bases and J shed 4 bases, with 11 bases lying between them. In germline, CDR1 is MNHEY, CDR2 SVGEGT. The CDR3 is 13 amino acids. The CDR3 bases are TGTGCCAGCAGTCGAGGAGGTATCACTGAAGCTTTCTTT. Residues: CASSRGGITEAFF.

This clonotype was found a few times. One end of the junction is discordant with germline, which a read error may explain. The chain couples TRBV29-1 to TRBJ2-3, with D tentatively TRBD2 (6 bases). The CDR3 runs 14 residues. Germline V lookup: CDR1 SQVTM, CDR2 ANQGSEA. The CDR3 loop is CSVEDGGITDTQYF. The DNA of the CDR3 is TGCAGCGTTGAGGATGGGGGGATTACAGATACACAGTATTTT.

This clonotype was counted once. The chain couples TRBV6-5 to TRBJ1-5; D is ambiguous. The CDR3 runs to 13 residues. Trimming took off 10 bases at V and 3 bases at J, with 13 bases between the two ends. Germline V gene sequence: CDR1 MNHEY, CDR2 SVGAGI. The CDR3 sequence is CATRNGLNQPQHF. In DNA form, the CDR3 reads TGTGCCACCCGGAATGGGCTCAATCAGCCCCAGCATTTT.

This clonotype was found a few times. The V gene is TRBV29-1, the J gene TRBJ2-1; D is uncertain. The V end lost 3 bases, the J end lost 6 bases, and 9 bases lay between the germline ends. Germline values: CDR1 SQVTM, CDR2 ANQGSEA. This CDR3 is built from 12 residues. In nucleotides, the CDR3 is TGCAGCGTTGAGTTCGGTTTCAATGAGCAGTTCTTC. Translating gives CSVEFGFNEQFF.

The chain uses TRBV25-1 and TRBJ2-5, with a tentative D call TRBD2 (6 bases). This CDR3 is built from 13 residues. Germline V lookup: CDR1 MGHDK, CDR2 SYGVNS. Trimming pared 10 bases from V and 5 bases from J, leaving 17 bases between. CDR3 DNA: TGTGCCACCTCGACCCGGGCGGGGGAGACCCAGTACTTC. Translated, it gives CATSTRAGETQYF.

The chain couples TRBV7-8 to TRBJ1-5; D not resolved. The CDR3 runs 15 residues. In germline, CDR1 is SGHVS, CDR2 FQNEAQ. V lost 2 bases and J lost 3, with 11 bases in between. CDR3 coding DNA: TGTGCCAGCAGCTTAAACATGGCGGCCAATCAGCCCCAGCATTTT. Protein sequence: CASSLNMAANQPQHF.

The gene calls are TRBV5-1 and TRBJ2-1; D unclear. The CDR3 extends over 16 amino acids. V lost 4 bases to trimming and J lost 6 bases, with 20 bases between them. CDR1 is SGHRS, CDR2 YFSETQ, per germline. The CDR3 nucleotides are TGCGCCAGCAGCCAGCTTGGGTCCACTGGCGTCAATGAGCAGTTCTTC. This translates into CASSQLGSTGVNEQFF. Complete variable domain (other parts from reference TRBV5-1 and TRBJ2-1): KAGVTQTPRYLIKTRGQQVTLSCSPISGHRSVSWYQQTPGQGLQFLFEYFSETQRNKGNFPGRFSGRQFSNSRSEMNVSTLELGDSALYLCASSQLGSTGVNEQFFGPGTRLTVL.

A few counts support this clonotype. The rearrangement links TRBV30 to TRBJ1-1; D gene uncertain. Germline V CDR1 and CDR2: GTSNPN, SVGIG (reference sequence). Trimming took off 1 base at V and 1 base at J, with 7 bases between the two ends. CDR3 length: 13 amino acids. The CDR3 region has the DNA TGTGCCTGGAGTGCACCACAGAACACTGAAGCTTTCTTT. Its translation: CAWSAPQNTEAFF.

The chain couples TRBV6-6 to TRBJ2-7, with D perhaps matching TRBD2 (5 bases). The ends were cut back, 2 bases at V and 5 bases at J, with 13 bases in the middle. This CDR3 has 14 amino acids. Germline V lookup: CDR1 MNHNY, CDR2 SVGAGI (reference sequence). The DNA of the CDR3 is TGTGCCAGCAGTTACGGGATTCCGCGGGACGAGCAGTACTTC. Translated, it gives CASSYGIPRDEQYF.

This clonotype was counted between two and nine times. V gene TRBV6-4 combines with J gene TRBJ2-1, with 12 nucleotides matching TRBD2. The V and J ends lost 4 bases and 6 bases, in that order; junction bases with no gene match: 1. Per germline, CDR1 MRHNA and CDR2 SNTAGT. The CDR3 length is 14 residues. For the CDR3, the DNA is TGTGCCAGCAGTGTACTAGCGGGAGGCAATGAGCAGTTCTTC. Protein sequence: CASSVLAGGNEQFF.